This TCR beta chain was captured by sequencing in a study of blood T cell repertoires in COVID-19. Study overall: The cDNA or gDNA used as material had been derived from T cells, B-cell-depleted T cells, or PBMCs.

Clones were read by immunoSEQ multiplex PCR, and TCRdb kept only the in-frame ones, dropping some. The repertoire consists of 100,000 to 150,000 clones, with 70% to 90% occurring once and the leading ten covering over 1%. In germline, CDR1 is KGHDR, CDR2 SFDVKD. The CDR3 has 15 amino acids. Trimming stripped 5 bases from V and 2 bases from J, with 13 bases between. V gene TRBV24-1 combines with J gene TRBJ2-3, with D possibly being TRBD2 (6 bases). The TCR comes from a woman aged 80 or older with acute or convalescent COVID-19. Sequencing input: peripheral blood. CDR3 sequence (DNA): TGTGCCACCAGTGCACGGGAGCTTCACACAGATACGCAGTATTTT. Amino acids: CATSARELHTDTQYF.